This TCR beta chain emerged from a study of cytomegalovirus exposure and HLA in healthy donors. Overall study results and limits: It was 164 TCR beta chains that were listed as cytomegalovirus-associated. Being indistinguishable, some V segments were excluded, TRBV6-2 and TRBV6-3 among them.

This PCR relied on a set of 60 Vbeta primers and 13 Jbeta primers. The method was immunoSEQ multiplex PCR; TCRdb's version includes in-frame clones alone and lacks a portion of them. This sample has 150,000 or so clones, with around four fifths found just once. The CDR3 runs 14 residues. From germline, CDR1 is SQVTM and CDR2 ANQGSEA. The V end was cut by 1 base, the J end by 3 bases, with 12 bases between. This clone was observed a few times. Its antigen is unknown. This clonotype originated in a man aged 18-30 years in good health and CMV-seropositive. Sequencing input: PBMCs. V usage is TRBV29-1 and J usage is TRBJ1-2, with D perhaps TRBD1 (5 bases). The CDR3 spells CSVEVWQGHYGYTF. CDR3 in DNA: TGCAGCGTTGAAGTATGGCAGGGCCACTATGGCTACACCTTC.